This T cell receptor beta chain was captured by sequencing in a study of T cells in Graves' hyperthyroidism and ophthalmopathy. The trim removed 5 bases at V and 5 bases at J, leaving 4 bases unmatched. This CDR3 is built from 14 residues. Hyperthyroidism had been newly diagnosed in patients aged 18 to 65, and its duration was under 2 months. Any patient presenting with uncontrolled infection, other autoimmune disease, pregnancy or lactation was left out. This clonotype was counted many times. Authors of the study amplified TCR beta CDR3 regions from RNA transcripts. The TCR CDR3 was amplified in a first-round RT-PCR using the HTBI primer set. TCRdb re-analysed the multiplex PCR reads in MiXCR, keeping a single row per CDR3 protein. The profile shows 540,000 or so distinct CDR3 sequences, about a sixth of them singletons.

This sequence joins TRBV12-3 or TRBV12-4 and TRBJ2-7; 12 positions match TRBD2. Material for sequencing was blood. The origin of this receptor is a woman in her thirties with Graves' hyperthyroidism. The CDR3 DNA reads as TGTGCCAGCAGTACGACTAGCGGGAGCCACGAGCAGTACTTC. Translated, it gives CASSTTSGSHEQYF.